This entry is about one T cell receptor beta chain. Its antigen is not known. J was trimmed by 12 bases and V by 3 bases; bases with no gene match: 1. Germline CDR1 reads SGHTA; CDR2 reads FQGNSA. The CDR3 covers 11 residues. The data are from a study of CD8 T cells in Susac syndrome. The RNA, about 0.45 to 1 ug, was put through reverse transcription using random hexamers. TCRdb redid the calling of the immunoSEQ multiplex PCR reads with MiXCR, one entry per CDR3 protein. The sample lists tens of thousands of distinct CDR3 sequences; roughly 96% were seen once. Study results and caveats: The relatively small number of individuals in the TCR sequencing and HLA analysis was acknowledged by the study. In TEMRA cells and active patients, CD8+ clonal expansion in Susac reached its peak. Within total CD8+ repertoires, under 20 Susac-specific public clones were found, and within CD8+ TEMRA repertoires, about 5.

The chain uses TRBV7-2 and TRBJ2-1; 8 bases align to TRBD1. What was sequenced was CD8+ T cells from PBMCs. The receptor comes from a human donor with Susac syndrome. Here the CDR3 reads CASSFGQGQFF. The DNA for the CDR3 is TGTGCCAGCAGCTTCGGACAGGGGCAGTTCTTC.